These T cell receptor beta chains were read from a single sample in a study of blood T cell repertoires in COVID-19. Produced via immunoSEQ multiplex PCR; TCRdb's table is partial and in-frame only. The sample records roughly 150,000 clones, 80% to 90% being singletons. Source material: peripheral blood. Receptor source: a woman aged 45-65 years in a cohort sampled during active or convalescent COVID-19. Each CDR3 is given with its conserved first and last residue. Fields, in order: clone size, J gene, D gene, V gene, CDR3 protein, CDR3 DNA. D genes are given only for firm matches. Expanded clones are given a class, and other clones once, few, many or no size at all.

clone_size: .; j_call: TRBJ2-1; d_call: TRBD2; v_call: TRBV9; cdr3_aa: CASSAAGTSGGLGQFF; cdr3_nt: TGTGCCAGCAGCGCCGCTGGGACTAGCGGGGGACTAGGGCAGTTCTTC
clone_size: .; j_call: TRBJ1-1; d_call: .; v_call: TRBV7-2; cdr3_aa: CASSSETVTEAFF; cdr3_nt: TGTGCCAGCAGCTCCGAGACAGTCACTGAAGCTTTCTTT
clone_size: .; j_call: TRBJ2-2; d_call: TRBD2; v_call: TRBV24-1; cdr3_aa: CATSEEERGGPDTGELFF; cdr3_nt: TGTGCCACCAGTGAAGAAGAGCGGGGGGGTCCGGACACCGGGGAGCTGTTTTTT
clone_size: .; j_call: TRBJ2-7; d_call: .; v_call: TRBV6-5; cdr3_aa: CASTLHFEAGEQYF; cdr3_nt: TGTGCCAGCACCTTACACTTCGAGGCGGGCGAGCAGTACTTC
clone_size: .; j_call: TRBJ2-1; d_call: .; v_call: TRBV24-1; cdr3_aa: CATSAPIGINNEQFF; cdr3_nt: TGTGCCACCAGTGCCCCCATCGGGATAAACAATGAGCAGTTCTTC
clone_size: .; j_call: TRBJ1-1; d_call: .; v_call: TRBV30; cdr3_aa: CAWSVSGDTEAFF; cdr3_nt: TGTGCCTGGAGTGTATCGGGGGACACTGAAGCTTTCTTT
clone_size: .; j_call: TRBJ2-1; d_call: .; v_call: TRBV7-2; cdr3_aa: CASSLEAGSFNEQFF; cdr3_nt: TGTGCCAGCAGCTTAGAGGCCGGGTCATTCAATGAGCAGTTCTTC
clone_size: .; j_call: TRBJ1-6; d_call: TRBD1; v_call: TRBV4-1; cdr3_aa: CASSQDRIRTGNNSPLHF; cdr3_nt: TGCGCCAGCAGCCAAGATCGAATCCGGACAGGGAATAATTCACCCCTCCACTTT
clone_size: .; j_call: TRBJ2-3; d_call: .; v_call: TRBV24-1; cdr3_aa: CATSKLRGSTDTQYF; cdr3_nt: TGTGCCACCAGTAAACTAAGGGGTAGCACAGATACGCAGTATTTT
clone_size: .; j_call: TRBJ2-3; d_call: TRBD1; v_call: TRBV7-9; cdr3_aa: CASRPTTGQGSDTQYF; cdr3_nt: TGTGCCAGCAGACCTACTACGGGACAGGGATCAGATACGCAGTATTTT
clone_size: few; j_call: TRBJ1-5; d_call: TRBD1; v_call: TRBV19; cdr3_aa: CASSPGTGSNQPQHF; cdr3_nt: TGTGCCAGTAGTCCCGGGACAGGGAGCAATCAGCCCCAGCATTTT
clone_size: .; j_call: TRBJ2-7; d_call: .; v_call: TRBV6-2/TRBV6-3; cdr3_aa: CASSSRPSHEQYF; cdr3_nt: TGTGCCAGCAGTTCGAGGCCCAGTCACGAGCAGTACTTC
clone_size: .; j_call: TRBJ2-3; d_call: TRBD2; v_call: TRBV6-5; cdr3_aa: CASLPGGGTDTQYF; cdr3_nt: TGTGCCAGCCTCCCCGGGGGGGGCACAGATACGCAGTATTTT
clone_size: once; j_call: TRBJ1-3; d_call: TRBD1; v_call: TRBV2; cdr3_aa: CASSLRGPGNTIYF; cdr3_nt: TGTGCCAGCAGCCTCAGGGGGCCAGGAAACACCATATATTTT
clone_size: .; j_call: TRBJ1-2; d_call: TRBD1; v_call: TRBV18; cdr3_aa: CASSPTGAVRGYGYTF; cdr3_nt: TGTGCCAGCTCACCGACAGGGGCTGTTAGGGGCTATGGCTACACCTTC
clone_size: .; j_call: TRBJ1-2; d_call: .; v_call: TRBV6-1; cdr3_aa: CASSEHQGPNYGYTF; cdr3_nt: TGTGCCAGCAGTGAACATCAGGGCCCTAACTATGGCTACACCTTC
clone_size: .; j_call: TRBJ2-5; d_call: TRBD2; v_call: TRBV6-1; cdr3_aa: CASSKAGTSGGGPETQYF; cdr3_nt: TGTGCCAGCAGTAAAGCCGGGACTAGCGGGGGGGGCCCCGAGACCCAGTACTTC
clone_size: .; j_call: TRBJ1-1; d_call: TRBD1; v_call: TRBV6-2/TRBV6-3; cdr3_aa: CASSFAGQRTEAFF; cdr3_nt: TGTGCCAGCAGTTTCGCGGGACAGAGGACTGAAGCTTTCTTT
clone_size: .; j_call: TRBJ2-7; d_call: TRBD2; v_call: TRBV19; cdr3_aa: CASRTSGTPYEQYF; cdr3_nt: TGTGCCAGTCGTACTAGCGGGACCCCCTACGAGCAGTACTTC
clone_size: .; j_call: TRBJ1-3; d_call: TRBD1; v_call: TRBV14; cdr3_aa: CASSQPRTGVSGNTIYF; cdr3_nt: TGTGCCAGCAGCCAACCTAGGACAGGGGTATCTGGAAACACCATATATTTT
clone_size: once; j_call: TRBJ1-5; d_call: .; v_call: TRBV2; cdr3_aa: CASSEDSSFQPQHF; cdr3_nt: TGTGCCAGCAGTGAAGACAGTTCTTTTCAGCCCCAGCATTTT
clone_size: .; j_call: TRBJ2-2; d_call: .; v_call: TRBV19; cdr3_aa: CAGAPTVTTGELFF; cdr3_nt: TGTGCCGGGGCCCCGACCGTTACCACCGGGGAGCTGTTTTTT
clone_size: few; j_call: TRBJ1-2; d_call: .; v_call: TRBV4-2; cdr3_aa: CASSQDAGDYGYTF; cdr3_nt: TGTGCCAGCAGCCAAGACGCGGGAGACTATGGCTACACCTTC
clone_size: once; j_call: TRBJ2-1; d_call: TRBD2; v_call: TRBV6-4; cdr3_aa: CASSVGGANEQFF; cdr3_nt: TGTGCCAGCAGTGTCGGGGGGGCCAATGAGCAGTTCTTC
clone_size: .; j_call: TRBJ1-4; d_call: .; v_call: TRBV2; cdr3_aa: CASRETGEKLFF; cdr3_nt: TGTGCCAGCAGGGAGACAGGAGAAAAACTGTTTTTT
clone_size: .; j_call: TRBJ2-4; d_call: TRBD2; v_call: TRBV5-1; cdr3_aa: CASSLGTSGVHIQYF; cdr3_nt: TGCGCCAGCAGCCTTGGGACTAGCGGGGTTCACATTCAGTACTTC
clone_size: .; j_call: TRBJ2-7; d_call: .; v_call: TRBV12-3/TRBV12-4; cdr3_aa: CASSLGSSYEQYF; cdr3_nt: TGTGCCAGCAGTTTGGGCAGCTCCTACGAGCAGTACTTC
clone_size: .; j_call: TRBJ1-2; d_call: TRBD1; v_call: TRBV10-3; cdr3_aa: CAIRRQGADGYTF; cdr3_nt: TGTGCCATCAGGAGACAGGGGGCTGATGGCTACACCTTC
clone_size: .; j_call: TRBJ1-5; d_call: .; v_call: TRBV24-1; cdr3_aa: CATSGDSNQPQHF; cdr3_nt: TGTGCCACCAGTGGCGATAGCAATCAGCCCCAGCATTTT
clone_size: .; j_call: TRBJ2-7; d_call: .; v_call: TRBV6-1; cdr3_aa: CASSEQGMDEQYF; cdr3_nt: TGTGCCAGCAGTGAACAGGGGATGGACGAGCAGTACTTC
clone_size: .; j_call: TRBJ2-4; d_call: .; v_call: TRBV4-1; cdr3_aa: CASSQVFQGMDIQYF; cdr3_nt: TGCGCCAGCAGCCAAGTCTTCCAGGGCATGGACATTCAGTACTTC
clone_size: .; j_call: TRBJ2-7; d_call: TRBD1; v_call: TRBV13; cdr3_aa: CASSLQGARYEQYF; cdr3_nt: TGTGCCAGCAGCTTACAGGGGGCGAGGTACGAGCAGTACTTC
clone_size: few; j_call: TRBJ1-4; d_call: .; v_call: TRBV9; cdr3_aa: CASSVSARAGEKLFF; cdr3_nt: TGTGCCAGCAGCGTAAGTGCCAGGGCTGGAGAAAAACTGTTTTTT
clone_size: .; j_call: TRBJ1-5; d_call: .; v_call: TRBV24-1; cdr3_aa: CATWVRGSNQPQHF; cdr3_nt: TGTGCCACCTGGGTCAGGGGAAGCAATCAGCCCCAGCATTTT
clone_size: few; j_call: TRBJ1-5; d_call: TRBD1; v_call: TRBV19; cdr3_aa: CASSISQGAFQPQHF; cdr3_nt: TGTGCCAGTAGTATATCTCAGGGGGCGTTTCAGCCCCAGCATTTT
clone_size: .; j_call: TRBJ2-4; d_call: .; v_call: TRBV5-1; cdr3_aa: CASSLDSYKNIQYF; cdr3_nt: TGCGCCAGCAGCTTGGACAGTTACAAAAACATTCAGTACTTC
clone_size: .; j_call: TRBJ2-7; d_call: TRBD2; v_call: TRBV6-5; cdr3_aa: CASSSSGGPVYEQYF; cdr3_nt: TGTGCCAGCAGTAGTAGCGGGGGGCCGGTATACGAGCAGTACTTC
clone_size: .; j_call: TRBJ1-2; d_call: TRBD1; v_call: TRBV6-6; cdr3_aa: CASSYDTGGRNGYTF; cdr3_nt: TGTGCCAGCAGTTACGACACAGGGGGCAGAAATGGCTACACCTTC
clone_size: once; j_call: TRBJ1-1; d_call: .; v_call: TRBV19; cdr3_aa: CASREQGLELKNTEAFF; cdr3_nt: TGTGCCAGTAGAGAACAGGGATTGGAGTTGAAGAACACTGAAGCTTTCTTT
clone_size: .; j_call: TRBJ1-1; d_call: .; v_call: TRBV12-3/TRBV12-4; cdr3_aa: CASSAVWAEAFF; cdr3_nt: TGTGCCAGCTCTGCGGTTTGGGCTGAAGCTTTCTTT
clone_size: .; j_call: TRBJ2-7; d_call: TRBD2; v_call: TRBV19; cdr3_aa: CASSISAGVTYEQYF; cdr3_nt: TGTGCCAGTAGTATTTCAGCGGGGGTCACCTACGAGCAGTACTTC
clone_size: .; j_call: TRBJ2-5; d_call: TRBD2; v_call: TRBV6-5; cdr3_aa: CASTRAGVRKTQYF; cdr3_nt: TGTGCCAGCACAAGGGCGGGGGTGAGAAAGACCCAGTACTTC
clone_size: .; j_call: TRBJ2-1; d_call: .; v_call: TRBV2; cdr3_aa: CASSKRETSPEQFF; cdr3_nt: TGTGCCAGCAGTAAGAGAGAGACATCTCCGGAGCAGTTCTTC
clone_size: .; j_call: TRBJ2-5; d_call: .; v_call: TRBV9; cdr3_aa: CASSRSWGREETQYF; cdr3_nt: TGTGCCAGCAGCCGAAGTTGGGGGCGGGAAGAGACCCAGTACTTC
clone_size: .; j_call: TRBJ1-2; d_call: TRBD1; v_call: TRBV12-3/TRBV12-4; cdr3_aa: CASSFGQGLVYTF; cdr3_nt: TGTGCCAGCAGTTTCGGACAGGGGTTAGTCTACACCTTC
clone_size: .; j_call: TRBJ2-2; d_call: TRBD1; v_call: TRBV19; cdr3_aa: CASRNGYCDRVGTGELFF; cdr3_nt: TGTGCCAGCAGAAATGGGTATTGTGACAGGGTGGGCACCGGGGAGCTGTTTTTT
clone_size: .; j_call: TRBJ2-3; d_call: TRBD2; v_call: TRBV6-4; cdr3_aa: CASSAGGGAADTQYF; cdr3_nt: TGTGCCAGCAGTGCAGGCGGGGGGGCCGCAGATACGCAGTATTTT
clone_size: .; j_call: TRBJ2-7; d_call: .; v_call: TRBV4-1; cdr3_aa: CASSQPRGYEQYF; cdr3_nt: TGCGCCAGCAGCCAGCCGAGGGGGTACGAGCAGTACTTC
clone_size: .; j_call: TRBJ1-2; d_call: .; v_call: TRBV7-9; cdr3_aa: CASRLPQQDYGYTF; cdr3_nt: TGTGCCAGCAGATTACCCCAACAGGACTATGGCTACACCTTC
clone_size: .; j_call: TRBJ2-2; d_call: TRBD2; v_call: TRBV11-3; cdr3_aa: CASSLRGLAGAAGELFF; cdr3_nt: TGTGCCAGCAGCTTAAGAGGACTAGCGGGGGCCGCCGGGGAGCTGTTTTTT
clone_size: .; j_call: TRBJ2-3; d_call: TRBD2; v_call: TRBV5-4; cdr3_aa: CASSPMGGIKGTDTQYF; cdr3_nt: TGTGCCAGCAGCCCTATGGGGGGGATCAAAGGGACAGATACGCAGTATTTT
clone_size: once; j_call: TRBJ2-3; d_call: TRBD2; v_call: TRBV24-1; cdr3_aa: CATSDPRWRGSTDTQYF; cdr3_nt: TGTGCCACCAGTGATCCCCGCTGGCGGGGGAGCACAGATACGCAGTATTTT
clone_size: once; j_call: TRBJ2-7; d_call: .; v_call: TRBV5-4; cdr3_aa: CASSGGQHYEQYF; cdr3_nt: TGTGCCAGCAGTGGGGGACAACACTACGAGCAGTACTTC
clone_size: .; j_call: TRBJ2-1; d_call: TRBD2; v_call: TRBV7-8; cdr3_aa: CASSLNIAGGLYNEQFF; cdr3_nt: TGTGCCAGCAGCTTAAACATAGCGGGGGGGCTGTACAATGAGCAGTTCTTC
clone_size: once; j_call: TRBJ2-3; d_call: TRBD2; v_call: TRBV19; cdr3_aa: CASSMGLAGLHTDTQYF; cdr3_nt: TGTGCCAGTAGTATGGGCCTAGCGGGGCTACACACAGATACGCAGTATTTT
clone_size: .; j_call: TRBJ2-3; d_call: TRBD1; v_call: TRBV6-8; cdr3_aa: CASRRQGGGDTQYF; cdr3_nt: TGTGCCAGCAGAAGACAGGGGGGAGGAGATACGCAGTATTTT
clone_size: .; j_call: TRBJ2-1; d_call: TRBD2; v_call: TRBV9; cdr3_aa: CASSVASGVGEQFF; cdr3_nt: TGTGCCAGCAGCGTAGCTAGCGGGGTCGGTGAGCAGTTCTTC
clone_size: .; j_call: TRBJ2-7; d_call: .; v_call: TRBV19; cdr3_aa: CASSPFNGEQYF; cdr3_nt: TGTGCCAGTAGTCCCTTCAACGGCGAGCAGTACTTC
clone_size: .; j_call: TRBJ2-7; d_call: TRBD1; v_call: TRBV25-1; cdr3_aa: CASSESPLQGMRSYEQYF; cdr3_nt: TGTGCCAGCAGTGAATCTCCCTTACAGGGGATGAGGAGCTACGAGCAGTACTTC
clone_size: .; j_call: TRBJ1-3; d_call: .; v_call: TRBV18; cdr3_aa: CASSQGAGNTIYF; cdr3_nt: TGTGCCAGCTCACAGGGAGCTGGAAACACCATATATTTT